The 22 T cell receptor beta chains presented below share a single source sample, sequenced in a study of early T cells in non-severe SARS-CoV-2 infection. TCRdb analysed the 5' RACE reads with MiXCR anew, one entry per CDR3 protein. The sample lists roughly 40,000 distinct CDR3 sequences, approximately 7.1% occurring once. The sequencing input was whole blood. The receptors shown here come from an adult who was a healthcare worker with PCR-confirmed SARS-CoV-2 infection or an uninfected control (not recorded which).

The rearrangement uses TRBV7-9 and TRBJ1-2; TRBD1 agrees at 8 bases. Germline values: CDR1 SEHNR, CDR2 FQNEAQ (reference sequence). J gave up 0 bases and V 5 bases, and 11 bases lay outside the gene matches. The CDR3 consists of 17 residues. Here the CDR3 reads CASSTWDRRLANYGYTF. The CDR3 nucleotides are TGTGCCAGCAGCACCTGGGACAGGCGACTAGCTAACTATGGCTACACCTTC.

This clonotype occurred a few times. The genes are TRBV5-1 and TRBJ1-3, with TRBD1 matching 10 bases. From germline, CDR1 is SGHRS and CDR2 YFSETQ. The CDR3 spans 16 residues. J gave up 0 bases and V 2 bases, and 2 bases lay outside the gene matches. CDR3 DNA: TGCGCCAGCAGCTTTCGACAGGGGGCCTCTGGAAACACCATATATTTT. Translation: CASSFRQGASGNTIYF. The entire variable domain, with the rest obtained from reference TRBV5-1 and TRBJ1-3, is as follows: KAGVTQTPRYLIKTRGQQVTLSCSPISGHRSVSWYQQTPGQGLQFLFEYFSETQRNKGNFPGRFSGRQFSNSRSEMNVSTLELGDSALYLCASSFRQGASGNTIYFGEGSWLTVV.

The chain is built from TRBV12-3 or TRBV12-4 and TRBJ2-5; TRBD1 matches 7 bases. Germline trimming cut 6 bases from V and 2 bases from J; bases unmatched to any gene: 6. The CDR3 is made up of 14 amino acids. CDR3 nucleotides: TGTGCCAGCAGGAACGGACAGGTTCAAGAGACCCAGTACTTC. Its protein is CASRNGQVQETQYF.

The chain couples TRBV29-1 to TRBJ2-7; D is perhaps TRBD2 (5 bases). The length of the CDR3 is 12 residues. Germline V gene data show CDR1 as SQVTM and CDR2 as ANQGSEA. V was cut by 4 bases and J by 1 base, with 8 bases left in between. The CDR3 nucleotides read TGCAGCGTTGCCCCGGGGTCCTACGAGCAGTACTTC. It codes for CSVAPGSYEQYF.

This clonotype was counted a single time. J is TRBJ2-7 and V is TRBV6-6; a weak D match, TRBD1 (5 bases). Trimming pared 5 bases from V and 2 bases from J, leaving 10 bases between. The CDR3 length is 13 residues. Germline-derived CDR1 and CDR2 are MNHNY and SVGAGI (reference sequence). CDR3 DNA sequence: TGTGCCAGCAGTCCGGACAATACCTACGAGCAGTACTTC. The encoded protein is CASSPDNTYEQYF.

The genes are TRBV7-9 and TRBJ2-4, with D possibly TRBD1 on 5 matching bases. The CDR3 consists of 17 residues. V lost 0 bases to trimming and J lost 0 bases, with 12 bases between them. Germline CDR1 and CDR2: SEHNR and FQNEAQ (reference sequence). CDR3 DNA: TGTGCCAGCAGCTTAGCGGGGCAGTTTCTAGCCAAAAACATTCAGTACTTC. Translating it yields CASSLAGQFLAKNIQYF. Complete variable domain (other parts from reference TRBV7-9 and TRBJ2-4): DTGVSQNPRHKITKRGQNVTFRCDPISEHNRLYWYRQTLGQGPEFLTYFQNEAQLEKSRLLSDRFSAERPKGSFSTLEIQRTEQGDSAMYLCASSLAGQFLAKNIQYFGAGTRLSVL.

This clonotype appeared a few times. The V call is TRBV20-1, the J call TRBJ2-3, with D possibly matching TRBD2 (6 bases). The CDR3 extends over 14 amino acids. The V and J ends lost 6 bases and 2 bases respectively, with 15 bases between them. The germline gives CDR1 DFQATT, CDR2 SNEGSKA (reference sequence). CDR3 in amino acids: CSAAERALTDTQYF. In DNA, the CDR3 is TGCAGTGCCGCCGAGCGGGCCCTCACAGATACGCAGTATTTT.

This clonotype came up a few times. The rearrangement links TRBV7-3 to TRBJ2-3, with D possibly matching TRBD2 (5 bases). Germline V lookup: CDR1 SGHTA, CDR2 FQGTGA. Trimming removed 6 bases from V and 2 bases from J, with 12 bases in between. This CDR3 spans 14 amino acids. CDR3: CASSLSGTTDTQYF. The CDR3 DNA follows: TGTGCCAGCAGTCTCAGCGGCACCACAGATACGCAGTATTTT.

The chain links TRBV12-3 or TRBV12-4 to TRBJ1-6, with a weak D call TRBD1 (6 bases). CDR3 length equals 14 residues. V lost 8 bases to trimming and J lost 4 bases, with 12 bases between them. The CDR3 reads CASGQTGYNSPLHF. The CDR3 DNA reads TGTGCCAGCGGACAGACCGGTTATAATTCACCCCTCCACTTT.

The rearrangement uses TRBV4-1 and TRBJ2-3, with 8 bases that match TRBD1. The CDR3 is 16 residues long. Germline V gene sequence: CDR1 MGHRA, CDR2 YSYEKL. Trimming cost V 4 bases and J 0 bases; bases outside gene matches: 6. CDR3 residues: CASSPRQGSSTDTQYF. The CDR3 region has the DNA TGCGCCAGCAGCCCTCGACAGGGGTCTAGCACAGATACGCAGTATTTT.

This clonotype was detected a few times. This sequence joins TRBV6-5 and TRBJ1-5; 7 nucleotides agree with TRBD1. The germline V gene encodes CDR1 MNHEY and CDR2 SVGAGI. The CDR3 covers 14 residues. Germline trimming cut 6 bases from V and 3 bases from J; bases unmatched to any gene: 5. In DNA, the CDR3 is TGTGCCAGCAGCGACAGGGCCGCCAATCAGCCCCAGCATTTT. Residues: CASSDRAANQPQHF.

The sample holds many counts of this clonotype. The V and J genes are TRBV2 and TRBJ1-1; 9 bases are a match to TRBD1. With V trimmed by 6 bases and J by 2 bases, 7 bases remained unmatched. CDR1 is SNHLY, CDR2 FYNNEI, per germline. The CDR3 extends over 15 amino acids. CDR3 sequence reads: CASRRDREGNTEAFF. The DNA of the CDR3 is TGTGCCAGCAGGCGGGACAGGGAGGGAAACACTGAAGCTTTCTTT.

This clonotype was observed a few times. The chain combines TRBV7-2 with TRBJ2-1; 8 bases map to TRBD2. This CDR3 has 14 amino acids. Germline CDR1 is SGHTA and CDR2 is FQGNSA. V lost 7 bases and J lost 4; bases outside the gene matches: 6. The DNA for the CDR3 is TGTGCCAGCACCGGGGGGGCCTTATACAATGAGCAGTTCTTC. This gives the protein CASTGGALYNEQFF.

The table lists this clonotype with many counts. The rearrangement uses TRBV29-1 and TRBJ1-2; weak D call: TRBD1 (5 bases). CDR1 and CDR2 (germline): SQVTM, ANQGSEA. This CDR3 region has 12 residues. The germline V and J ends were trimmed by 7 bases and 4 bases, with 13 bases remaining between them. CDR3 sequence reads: CSAQRGGYGYTF. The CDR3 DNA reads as TGCAGCGCCCAAAGGGGTGGCTATGGCTACACCTTC.

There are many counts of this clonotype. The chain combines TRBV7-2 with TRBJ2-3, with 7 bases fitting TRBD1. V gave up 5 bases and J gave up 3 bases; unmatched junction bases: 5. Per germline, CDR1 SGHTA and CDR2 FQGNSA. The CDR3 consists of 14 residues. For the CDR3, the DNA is TGTGCCAGCAGCGCGACAGGGCCTACAGATACGCAGTATTTT. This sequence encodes CASSATGPTDTQYF.

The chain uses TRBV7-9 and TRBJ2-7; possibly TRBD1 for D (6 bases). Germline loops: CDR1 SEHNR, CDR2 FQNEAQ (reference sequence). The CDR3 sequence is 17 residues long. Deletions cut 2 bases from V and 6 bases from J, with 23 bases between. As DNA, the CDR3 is TGTGCCAGCAGCTTAAATCCAGGGGATCAGGGAAGCGGCGAGCAGTACTTC. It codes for CASSLNPGDQGSGEQYF. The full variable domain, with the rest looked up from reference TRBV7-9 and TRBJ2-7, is DTGVSQNPRHKITKRGQNVTFRCDPISEHNRLYWYRQTLGQGPEFLTYFQNEAQLEKSRLLSDRFSAERPKGSFSTLEIQRTEQGDSAMYLCASSLNPGDQGSGEQYFGPGTRLTVT.

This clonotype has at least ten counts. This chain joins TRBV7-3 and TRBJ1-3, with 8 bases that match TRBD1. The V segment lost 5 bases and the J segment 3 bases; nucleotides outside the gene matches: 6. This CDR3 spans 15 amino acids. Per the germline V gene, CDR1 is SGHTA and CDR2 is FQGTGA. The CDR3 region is CASSRTGSGGNTIYF. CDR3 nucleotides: TGTGCCAGCAGCAGGACAGGGAGCGGTGGAAACACCATATATTTT.

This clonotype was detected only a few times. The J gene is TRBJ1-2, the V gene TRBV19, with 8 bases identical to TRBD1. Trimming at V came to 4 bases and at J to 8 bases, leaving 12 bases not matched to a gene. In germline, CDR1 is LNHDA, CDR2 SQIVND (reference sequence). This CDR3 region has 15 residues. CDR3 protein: CASSTGQGGGRGYTF. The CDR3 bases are TGTGCCAGTAGTACCGGACAGGGCGGAGGACGGGGCTACACCTTC.

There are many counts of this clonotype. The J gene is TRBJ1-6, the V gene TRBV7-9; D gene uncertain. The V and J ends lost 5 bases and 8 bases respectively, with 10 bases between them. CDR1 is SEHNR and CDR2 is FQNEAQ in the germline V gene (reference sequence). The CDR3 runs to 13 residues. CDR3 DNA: TGTGCCAGCAGCCCTATGGGGTATTCACCCCTCCACTTT. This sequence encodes CASSPMGYSPLHF.

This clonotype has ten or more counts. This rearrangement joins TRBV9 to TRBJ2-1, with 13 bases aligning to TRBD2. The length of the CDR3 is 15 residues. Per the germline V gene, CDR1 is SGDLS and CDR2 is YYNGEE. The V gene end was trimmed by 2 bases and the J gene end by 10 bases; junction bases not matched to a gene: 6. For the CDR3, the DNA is TGTGCCAGCAGCGTCTCACTAGCGGGGGGGCAAGAGCAGTTCTTC. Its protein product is CASSVSLAGGQEQFF. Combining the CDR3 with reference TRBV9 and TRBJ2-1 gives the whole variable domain DSGVTQTPKHLITATGQRVTLRCSPRSGDLSVYWYQQSLDQGLQFLIQYYNGEERAKGNILERFSAQQFPDLHSELNLSSLELGDSALYFCASSVSLAGGQEQFFGPGTRLTVL.

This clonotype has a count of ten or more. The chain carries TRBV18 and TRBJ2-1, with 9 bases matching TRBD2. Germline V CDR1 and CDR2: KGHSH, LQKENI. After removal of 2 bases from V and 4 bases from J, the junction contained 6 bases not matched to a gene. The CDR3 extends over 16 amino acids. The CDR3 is CASSPISGGTYNEQFF. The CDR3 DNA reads TGTGCCAGCTCACCAATCAGCGGGGGGACTTACAATGAGCAGTTCTTC.

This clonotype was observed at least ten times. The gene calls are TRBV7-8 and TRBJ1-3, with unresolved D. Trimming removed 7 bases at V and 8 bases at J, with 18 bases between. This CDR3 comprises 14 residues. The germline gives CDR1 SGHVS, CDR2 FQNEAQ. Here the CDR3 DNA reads TGTGCCAGCACCCATCTGAACTCAGGAGACACCATATATTTT. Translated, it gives CASTHLNSGDTIYF.